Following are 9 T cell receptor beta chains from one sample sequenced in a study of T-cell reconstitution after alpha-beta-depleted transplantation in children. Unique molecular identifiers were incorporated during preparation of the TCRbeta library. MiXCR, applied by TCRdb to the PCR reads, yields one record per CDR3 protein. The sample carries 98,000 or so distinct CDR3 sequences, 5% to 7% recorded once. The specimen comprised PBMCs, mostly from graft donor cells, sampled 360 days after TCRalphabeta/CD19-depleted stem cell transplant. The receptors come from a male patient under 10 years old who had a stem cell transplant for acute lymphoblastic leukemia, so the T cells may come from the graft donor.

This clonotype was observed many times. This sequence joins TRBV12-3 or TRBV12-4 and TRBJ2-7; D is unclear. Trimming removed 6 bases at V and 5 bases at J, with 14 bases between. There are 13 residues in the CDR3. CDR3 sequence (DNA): TGTGCCAGCAGCCTTACGAAACCCCACGAGCAGTACTTC. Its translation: CASSLTKPHEQYF.

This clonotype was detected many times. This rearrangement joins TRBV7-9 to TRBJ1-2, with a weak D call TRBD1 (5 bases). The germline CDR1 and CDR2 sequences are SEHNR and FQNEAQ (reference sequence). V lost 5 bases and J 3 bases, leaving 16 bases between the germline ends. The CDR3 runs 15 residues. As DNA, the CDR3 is TGTGCCAGCAGCGGACACTCGGGAAGACACTATGGCTACACCTTC. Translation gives CASSGHSGRHYGYTF.

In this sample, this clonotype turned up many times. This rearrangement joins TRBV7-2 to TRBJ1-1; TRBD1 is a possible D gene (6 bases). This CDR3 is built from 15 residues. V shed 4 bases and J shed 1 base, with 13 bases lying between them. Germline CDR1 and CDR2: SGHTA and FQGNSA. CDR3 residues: CASSSVTGGNTEAFF. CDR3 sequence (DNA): TGTGCCAGCAGCTCCGTGACAGGTGGGAACACTGAAGCTTTCTTT.

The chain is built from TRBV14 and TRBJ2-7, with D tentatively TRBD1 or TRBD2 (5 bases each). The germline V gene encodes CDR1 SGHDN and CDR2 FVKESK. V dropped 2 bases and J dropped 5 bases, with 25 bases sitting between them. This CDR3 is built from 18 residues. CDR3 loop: CASSQPDPGPYRGNEQYF. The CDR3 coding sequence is TGTGCCAGCAGCCAACCTGATCCGGGACCGTATCGGGGCAACGAGCAGTACTTC.

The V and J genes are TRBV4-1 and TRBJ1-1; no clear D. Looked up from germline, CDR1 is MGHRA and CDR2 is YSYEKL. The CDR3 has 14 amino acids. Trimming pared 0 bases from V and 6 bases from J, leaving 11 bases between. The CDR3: CASSQERRVAEAFF. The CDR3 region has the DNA TGCGCCAGCAGCCAAGAGAGGAGAGTGGCTGAAGCTTTCTTT.

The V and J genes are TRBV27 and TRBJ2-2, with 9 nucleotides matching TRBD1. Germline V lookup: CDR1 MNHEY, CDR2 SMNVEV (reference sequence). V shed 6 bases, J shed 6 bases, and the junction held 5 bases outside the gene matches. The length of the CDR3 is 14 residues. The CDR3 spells CASRTGGYSGELFF. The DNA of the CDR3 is TGTGCCAGCAGGACAGGGGGGTACTCCGGGGAGCTGTTTTTT.

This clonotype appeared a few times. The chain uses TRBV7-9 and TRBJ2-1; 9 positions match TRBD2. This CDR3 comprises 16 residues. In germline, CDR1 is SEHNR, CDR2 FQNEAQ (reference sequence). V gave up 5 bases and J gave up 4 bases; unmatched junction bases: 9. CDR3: CASSTPGTSLYNEQFF. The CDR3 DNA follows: TGTGCCAGCAGCACTCCCGGGACTAGCTTATACAATGAGCAGTTCTTC.

CDR3 nucleotides: TGTGCCATCAGTTTACAGGGGCAAGAGACCCAGTACTTC. As protein: CAISLQGQETQYF. This chain links TRBV10-3 with TRBJ2-5, with 7 bases aligning to TRBD1. This CDR3 is built from 13 residues. The germline gives CDR1 ENHRY, CDR2 SYGVKD. V shed 5 bases and J 2 bases; nucleotides not matched to a gene: 2.

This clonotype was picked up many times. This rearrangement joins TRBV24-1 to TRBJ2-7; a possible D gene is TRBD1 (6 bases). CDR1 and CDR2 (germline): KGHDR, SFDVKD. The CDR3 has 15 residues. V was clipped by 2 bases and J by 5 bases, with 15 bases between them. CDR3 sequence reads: CATSDSRGGPHEQYF. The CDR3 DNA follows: TGTGCCACCAGTGATTCTCGTGGGGGCCCCCACGAGCAGTACTTC.